This T cell receptor (beta chain) was obtained from a study of blood T cells in healthy people across ages. Study findings and constraints: Roughly linearly, TCR beta diversity per million T cells fell as age increased. Naive CD4+ cell counts and diversity both ran higher in long-lived than in aged donors.

It was with a sample-barcoded 5' primer and a J-beta primer mix that a second PCR of about 6 to 12 cycles was run. Each CDR3 protein gets one entry after TCRdb re-called the 5' RACE reads with MiXCR. The sample carries 1 million or so distinct CDR3 sequences, around 43% recorded once. This clonotype has more than one count but fewer than ten. Its antigen is not identified. The source material was blood. The sequence came from a woman aged 60-75 years in good health.

The CDR3, as DNA: TGTGCCAGCAGCCTCCATGGGGGGGACACTGAAGCTTTCTTT. It encodes CASSLHGGDTEAFF. The V call is TRBV12-3 or TRBV12-4, the J call TRBJ1-1; TRBD1 might be the D (5 bases). Trimming cost V 6 bases and J 3 bases, with 14 bases left between them. There are 14 residues in the CDR3.